These T cell receptor beta chains were read from a single sample in a study of control samples from healthy donors and cancer patients. TCRdb keeps only in-frame clones here, not all; method: immunoSEQ multiplex PCR. The sample lists 170,000 or so clones; about 91% were seen once. Sequenced sample: blood. The receptors were gathered from a middle-aged woman in good health. The CDR3 runs from the conserved cysteine through the conserved F or W.

TRBV7-9,14,CASSPRPGNTEAFF
TRBV2,14,CASTSGGGLYEQYF
TRBV3-1/TRBV3-2,13,CASSPGRRTEAFF
TRBV7-2,14,CASSLAGGSYEQYF
TRBV3-1/TRBV3-2,14,CASSPGTGNYGYTF
TRBV14,14,CASSQEGRYNEQFF
TRBV7-8,15,CASSPHHRDDQPQHF
TRBV6-5,13,CASSFGVGTEAFF
TRBV19,15,CASGSSGSQRGTQYF
TRBV27,13,CASSSLGSYGYTF
TRBV19,16,CASSISSGGLADEQFF
TRBV6-1,17,CASSEVGRRSGANVLTF
TRBV29-1,13,CSGTTGGSYGYTF
TRBV19,16,CASTKVGPSLGYGYTF
TRBV6-2/TRBV6-3,14,CASSSEGVYDGYTF
TRBV7-2,17,CASSFDSGWSGYNEQFF
TRBV5-4,13,CASSFQGVETQYF
TRBV6-5,12,CASWGGTDTQYF
TRBV19,14,CASSTPGHTYEQYF
TRBV7-2,15,CASSSQVGANEKLFF
TRBV7-2,15,CASSSYGRTQETQYF
TRBV9,14,CASSVGFSGNTIYF
TRBV21-1,13,CATRKGSGNTIYF
TRBV4-2,14,CASSQWEGNTEAFF
TRBV10-3,13,CAIGQGYNSPLHF
TRBV12-5,15,CASGSGLVYTGELFF
TRBV4-1,14,CASSQGVGAYEQYF
TRBV7-9,17,CASSLSAGQGPRETQYF
TRBV11-3,17,CASSLGDGTGGTDTQYF
TRBV7-8,12,CASSLDRETQYF
TRBV9,16,CASSPLGAGGHNEQFF
TRBV5-6,13,CASSFFGGYGYTF
TRBV5-4,14,CASSLGGAGTEAFF
TRBV5-1,13,CASSVQGINEQFF
TRBV14,14,CASSQVYRNQPQHF
TRBV11-2,17,CASSAGGGQYPYNEQFF
TRBV4-1,16,CASSQDGTGNYNEQFF
TRBV7-2,16,CASSSHGQGRIDEQFF
TRBV5-1,17,CASSRTSGGWDQETQYF
TRBV5-1,14,CASSLAAGPYGYTF
TRBV6-5,12,CAREDMGETQYF